The clone carrying this TCR beta chain has only a few counts. Its antigen is undetermined. The sample originates from a study of T-cell memory formation after mild COVID-19. General observations from the study: Confirmation was lacking for SARS-CoV-2 specificity of second-wave clones that peaked on day 37. Clones that got smaller from day 15 to 85 had even CD4/CD8, while clones growing later tipped toward CD4+.

TCRdb re-called the 5' RACE reads through MiXCR, storing one row per CDR3 protein. Of tens of thousands of distinct CDR3 sequences listed, around 12% are singletons. Specimen: PBMCs or a T cell subset sorted from them (not recorded which). The TCR was taken from a man younger than 30 who had mild COVID-19 (a few samples of this study predate the infection). Cell type and time point are not known.

The CDR3 loop reads CASRGGQRSDTEAFF. The CDR3 nucleotides are TGTGCCAGTAGGGGGGGACAGAGGTCGGACACTGAAGCTTTCTTT. The V and J genes are TRBV19 and TRBJ1-1; 7 positions agree with TRBD1. V gave up 6 bases and J gave up 3 bases; unmatched junction bases: 10. CDR3 length equals 15 residues. The germline V gene has CDR1 LNHDA and CDR2 SQIVND (reference sequence).